This entry concerns a single TCR beta chain. Between the trimmed V and J ends, which lost 2 bases and 2 bases, there was a span of 11 bases. Germline V CDR1 and CDR2: MNHNY, SVGAGI (reference sequence). The CDR3 is made up of 15 amino acids. This record comes from a study of blood T cell repertoires in COVID-19. Overall study: There were acute and convalescent COVID-19 samples, and they came from the United States, Italy and Spain. Nucleic acid was either cDNA or gDNA, and it came from T cells, B-cell-depleted T cells, or PBMCs.

Authors' methods: By means of reference gene primer amplification, nucleated cell counts were estimated. Using immunoSEQ multiplex PCR, the repertoire was profiled, and TCRdb retains in-frame clones only, with some absent. V, J and clone size are taken as reported in that table, and D and trimming were inferred from the DNA itself. The sample holds roughly 120,000 clones; less than 95% are singletons and the top ten take approximately 1.9%. The sample was peripheral blood. The receptor's source is a human donor with active COVID-19. The donor label of this sample is uncertain. This chain uses TRBV6-6 with TRBJ2-3; D gene ambiguous. The CDR3 is CASSYEPGFTDTQYF. CDR3 DNA sequence: TGTGCCAGCAGTTACGAACCCGGTTTCACAGATACGCAGTATTTT.